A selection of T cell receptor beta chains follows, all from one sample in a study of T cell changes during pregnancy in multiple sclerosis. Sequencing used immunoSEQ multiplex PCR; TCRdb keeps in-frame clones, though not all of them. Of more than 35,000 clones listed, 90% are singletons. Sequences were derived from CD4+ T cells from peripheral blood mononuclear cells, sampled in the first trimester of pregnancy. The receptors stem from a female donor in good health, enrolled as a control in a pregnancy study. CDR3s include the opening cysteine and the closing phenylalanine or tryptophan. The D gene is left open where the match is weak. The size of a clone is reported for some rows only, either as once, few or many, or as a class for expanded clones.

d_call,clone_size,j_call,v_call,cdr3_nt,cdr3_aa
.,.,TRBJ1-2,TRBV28,TGTGCCAGCGCAGCAGGGGTTTCTAACTATGGCTACACCTTC,CASAAGVSNYGYTF
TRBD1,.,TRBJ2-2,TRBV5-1,TGCGCCAGCAGCCGACAGGGGGATAATACCGGGGAGCTGTTTTTT,CASSRQGDNTGELFF
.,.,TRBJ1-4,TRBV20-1,TGCAGTGCTAGTCAGAATGAAAAACTGTTTTTT,CSASQNEKLFF
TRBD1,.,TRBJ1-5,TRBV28,TGTGCCAGCAGAGACGGACAGGGGAGTATCAATCAGCCCCAGCATTTT,CASRDGQGSINQPQHF
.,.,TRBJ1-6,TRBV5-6,TGTGCCAGCAGCTTGAGTTGGGTGCAGGGTTATAATTCACCCCTCCACTTT,CASSLSWVQGYNSPLHF
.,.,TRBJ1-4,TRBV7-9,TGTGCCAGCAGCGGCAGGGATCGGAATGAAAAACTGTTTTTT,CASSGRDRNEKLFF
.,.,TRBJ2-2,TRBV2,TGTGCCAGCAGGCAGGGTACTAACACCGGGGAGCTGTTTTTT,CASRQGTNTGELFF
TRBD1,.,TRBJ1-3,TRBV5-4,TGTGCCAGCAGCTCCAGGACAGGCAGCTCTGGAAACACCATATATTTT,CASSSRTGSSGNTIYF
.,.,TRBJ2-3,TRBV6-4,TGTGCCAGCCGGGAACAGTCGTTCACAGATACGCAGTATTTT,CASREQSFTDTQYF
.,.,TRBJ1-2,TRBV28,TGTGCCAGCAGTCCTACCACCACCTATGGCTACACCTTC,CASSPTTTYGYTF
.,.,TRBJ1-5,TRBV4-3,TGCGCCAGCAGCCAAGATCCCCAGGGGTATCAGCCCCAGCATTTT,CASSQDPQGYQPQHF
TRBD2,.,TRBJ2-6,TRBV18,TGTGCCAGCTCACAAGCCCCTAGCGGGGGTTCCTCTGGGGCCAACGTCCTGACTTTC,CASSQAPSGGSSGANVLTF
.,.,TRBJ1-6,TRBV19,TGTGCCAGTAGTATCGAGGCCCGATCACCCCTCCACTTT,CASSIEARSPLHF
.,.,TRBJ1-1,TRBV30,TGTGCCTGGAGTGGCCCCAGGGGAACTGAAGCTTTCTTT,CAWSGPRGTEAFF
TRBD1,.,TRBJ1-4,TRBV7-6,TGTGCCAGCAGCTCAATAGCGGGGACAGCAGTCGGAGAAAAACTGTTTTTT,CASSSIAGTAVGEKLFF
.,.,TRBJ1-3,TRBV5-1,TGCGCCAGCAGCTTAACCGTCAGCTCTGGAAACACCATATATTTT,CASSLTVSSGNTIYF
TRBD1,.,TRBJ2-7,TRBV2,TGTGCCAGCAGCGGATCTGGGACAGGGGATTTATACGAGCAGTACTTC,CASSGSGTGDLYEQYF
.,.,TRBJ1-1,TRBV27,TGTGCCAGCAGGGATACAAACAGGTTAGGGTGGGGTGAAGCTTTCTTT,CASRDTNRLGWGEAFF
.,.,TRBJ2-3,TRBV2,TGTGCCAGCAGTGAAGGGGCAACTGGCACAGATACGCAGTATTTT,CASSEGATGTDTQYF
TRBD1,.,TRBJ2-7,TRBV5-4,TGTGCCAGCAGCTGGGACAGGGTGAAACCCTACGAGCAGTACTTC,CASSWDRVKPYEQYF
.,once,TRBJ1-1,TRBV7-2,TGTGCCAGCAGCCCCCTGCTTTCGGTGCGGACTGAAGCTTTCTTT,CASSPLLSVRTEAFF
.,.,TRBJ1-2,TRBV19,TGTGCCAGTAGACAACAGGGAAACTATGGCTACACCTTC,CASRQQGNYGYTF
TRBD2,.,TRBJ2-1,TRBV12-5,TGTGCTAGTGGTTTGGGACTAGCGGGGGGGAGTGAGCAGTTCTTC,CASGLGLAGGSEQFF
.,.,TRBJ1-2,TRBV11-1,TGTGCCAGCAGCTTATGGGGCCGGGAGGTATCAAGGAGTAAAGGCTACACCTTC,CASSLWGREVSRSKGYTF
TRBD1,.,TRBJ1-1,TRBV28,TGTGCCAGCAGTTTACAGGCCGATGGACAGGCCGCTGAAGCTTTCTTT,CASSLQADGQAAEAFF
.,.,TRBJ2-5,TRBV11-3,TGTGCCAGCACCTCCGAGACCCAGTACTTC,CASTSETQYF
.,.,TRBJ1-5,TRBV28,TGTGCCAGCAGTCCCCAGACAGAGCGGCCCCAGCATTTT,CASSPQTERPQHF